Listed here is a single T cell receptor (beta chain). This clonotype was observed at least ten times. Its antigen remains undetermined. No base quality information exists; no much larger clone differs at one position. The data were obtained in a study of neurological immune-mediated disorders (dated by TCRdb to about 2019). Concerning the study at large: Among the roughly 34 multiple sclerosis patients, relapsing-remitting MS was present in roughly 30 and secondary progressive MS was present in 3. Using UMI-based sequencing, the study compared peripheral blood TCR-beta repertoires from patients with HTLV-I-associated myelopathy (HAM/TSP), patients with multiple sclerosis, and healthy controls. The 95 to 120 TCR-beta libraries covered PBMC samples along with longitudinal samples, technical triplicates, and paired sorted CD4+ and CD8+ T-cell subsets. Of the 65 to 70 subjects in the cohort, about 14 were HAM/TSP patients, approximately 35 were multiple sclerosis patients, and around 20 were healthy controls.

What the study reported, not specific to this receptor: TCR clonal expansion was highest in HAM/TSP patients and lowest in MS patients, with MS patients falling below even healthy controls. In a phylogenetic analysis, the repertoires of 18 out of 34 MS patients fell into a single cluster of related CDR3 sequences, pointing to a possible signature at the repertoire level. Across subjects, expanded clones never shared an identical CDR3 amino acid sequence, which suggests that the TCR-beta repertoires in every group were private. No clinical or MRI features were associated with the MS cluster, and the authors said that larger cohorts are needed.

The germline V gene encodes CDR1 SGHTA and CDR2 FQGNSA. Ends trimmed: V by 7 bases, J by 9 bases; bases unmatched to a gene: 12. Inclusive of the bounding cysteine and phenylalanine, the CDR3 is 14 residues long. The kept DNA is CDR3 alone, 42 bases in frame from the first base. Libraries from unsorted PBMCs were made from 2 million PBMCs kept in RNAlater at -80 degrees C until RNA extraction. The multiple sclerosis patients were enrolled in a US clinical protocol that used magnetic resonance imaging to evaluate disease progression. Peripheral blood was subjected to Ficoll-Hypaque density gradient centrifugation to isolate PBMCs, which were then cryopreserved in liquid nitrogen. cDNA synthesis used template-switch 5'RACE with a primer carrying a 10-nucleotide random unique molecular identifier tagging each TCR transcript. Over 190 million TCR-beta sequences, covering 15-18 subjects, were produced in each sequencing run. The RNeasy kit was used for extraction of total RNA. TCR-beta VDJ regions were amplified with primers for the TCR constant region and the 5'RACE anchor, using the KAPA Real-time Library Amplification kit. Sample indexes and Illumina adaptors were added in a first PCR, and a second PCR then increased library yield. After purification with Ampure beads, the TCR product of roughly 650 bp was size-selected on a 2% E-gel SizeSelection system. Library quality was checked on a Bioanalyzer, concentration was measured with Qubit, and libraries were quantified with the Kapa Library Quantification kit before pooling. An Illumina HiSeq 2500 was used to sequence the libraries paired-end at 2 x 150 bp. To increase sequence diversity, roughly 24-30% phiX was spiked into each library pool. The published analysis was carried out like this. Quality-filtered reads were processed with the UMI-based MiGEC pipeline, and over 85% of raw TCR sequences were removed by the MiGEC pipeline during error correction. IMGT germline references were used for alignment of VDJ genes, and clonotypes were defined by a unique CDR3 amino acid sequence together with V-J genes. Clonal expansion, Shannon diversity, and CDR3 relatedness (CalcPairwiseDistances, ClusterSamples) were evaluated with VDJtools, and phylogenetic trees were built with CLCbio workbench. A clone was classed as expanded if it had 8 or more unique UMIs, a cutoff based on coefficient-of-variation modelling across technical triplicates. TCRdb reanalyzed the raw reads on its own, using fastp at Q25 for trimming and MiXCR for clone calling, and kept in-frame beta chains. Each entry is one CDR3 protein sequence, shown with its most common DNA and genes. The V and J calls come from TCRdb's annotation, not from the publication. This sample gives tens of thousands of distinct CDR3 sequences in total; more than 2% of them show up just once. The ten biggest clones cover about 2.4% of the sample.

The chain links TRBV7-2 with TRBJ2-1; 7 central bases correspond to TRBD2. The sequence was collected from a man aged 45 to 65 with multiple sclerosis. Sequenced sample: PBMCs. The sequenced DNA: TGTGCCAGCAAGCGGGACTCCGGTTCGAGTGAGCAGTTCTTC. Its protein is CASKRDSGSSEQFF.